This is a list of T cell receptor beta chains from one sample in a study of vaccination effects on CD4 cells after COVID-19. Their target antigens are unknown. This table comes from immunoSEQ multiplex PCR, and its TCRdb copy is limited to in-frame clones, with some not included. The sample lists about 63,000 clones, 60% to 80% occurring once. Specimen: CD4+ T cells from PBMCs cultured with HCoV-OC43 spike peptides, collected before COVID-19 vaccination. The receptors come from a human donor who received a COVID-19 vaccine. Both conserved end residues are part of each CDR3. The D gene is left open where the match is weak. Size is stated for part of the rows, as once, few or many counts, or as a class when the clone is expanded.

D: NA
V: TRBV2
J: TRBJ2-3
size: NA
DNA: TGTGCCAGCAGTGACCAGACAGATACGCAGTATTTT
CDR3: CASSDQTDTQYF

D: NA
V: TRBV18
J: TRBJ2-3
size: NA
DNA: TGTGCCAGCTCACCAGGGGAGACAGATACGCAGTATTTT
CDR3: CASSPGETDTQYF

D: NA
V: TRBV5-4
J: TRBJ2-3
size: NA
DNA: TGTGCCAGCAGCTTGGGGGGGCGAGGCACAGATACGCAGTATTTT
CDR3: CASSLGGRGTDTQYF

D: TRBD2
V: TRBV2
J: TRBJ2-3
size: NA
DNA: TGTGCCAGCGCTGGATCTAGCGGTACCAATACGCAGTATTTT
CDR3: CASAGSSGTNTQYF

D: NA
V: TRBV29-1
J: TRBJ2-5
size: NA
DNA: TGCAGCGGTGGGTCTATAGAGACCCAGTACTTC
CDR3: CSGGSIETQYF

D: TRBD1
V: TRBV19
J: TRBJ1-6
size: NA
DNA: TGTGCCAGTAGTGGGAGGGACAGAAGCTCCTATAATTCACCCCTCCACTTT
CDR3: CASSGRDRSSYNSPLHF

D: NA
V: TRBV5-1
J: TRBJ2-3
size: once
DNA: TGCGCCAGCAGCTTGGCCAGGGGAGGGTTTTCAGATACGCAGTATTTT
CDR3: CASSLARGGFSDTQYF

D: NA
V: TRBV7-9
J: TRBJ1-2
size: NA
DNA: TGTGCCAGCAGCTTTCATAATGGGGGCTACACCTTC
CDR3: CASSFHNGGYTF

D: TRBD1
V: TRBV29-1
J: TRBJ1-5
size: NA
DNA: TGCAGCGTTGGGACAGGGCCTAATCAGCCCCAGCATTTT
CDR3: CSVGTGPNQPQHF

D: TRBD1
V: TRBV19
J: TRBJ2-1
size: NA
DNA: TGTGCCAGTAGTATTCAAGACAGGGCCAATGAGCAGTTCTTC
CDR3: CASSIQDRANEQFF

D: NA
V: TRBV11-2
J: TRBJ2-5
size: NA
DNA: TGTGCCAGCAGCTTCCGCGCGGGAGAGACCCAGTACTTC
CDR3: CASSFRAGETQYF

D: TRBD2
V: TRBV3-1/TRBV3-2
J: TRBJ2-5
size: NA
DNA: TGTGCCAGCAGCCGTACTAGCGGGGGGCAAGAGACCCAGTACTTC
CDR3: CASSRTSGGQETQYF

D: TRBD1
V: TRBV5-1
J: TRBJ2-5
size: NA
DNA: TGCGCCAGCACGGGGACAGGGAAAGAGACCCAGTACTTC
CDR3: CASTGTGKETQYF

D: TRBD1
V: TRBV10-3
J: TRBJ2-5
size: NA
DNA: TGTGCCATCAGTGAGTGGGGACAGGGGTTACAAGAGACCCAGTACTTC
CDR3: CAISEWGQGLQETQYF

D: TRBD1
V: TRBV29-1
J: TRBJ2-2
size: NA
DNA: TGCAGCGTTGGACAGGGGGCGACCGGGGAGCTGTTTTTT
CDR3: CSVGQGATGELFF

D: NA
V: TRBV7-2
J: TRBJ2-5
size: once
DNA: TGTGCCAGCAGGACCAAACAAGAGACCCAGTACTTC
CDR3: CASRTKQETQYF

D: NA
V: TRBV12-2
J: TRBJ2-4
size: NA
DNA: TGTGCAAGTCGCCCCCCCGGGGCCCTCCGGGCCAAAAACATTCAGTACTTC
CDR3: CASRPPGALRAKNIQYF

D: NA
V: TRBV6-6
J: TRBJ1-4
size: NA
DNA: TGTGCCAGCACCACGGGACCGGGTAATGAAAAACTGTTTTTT
CDR3: CASTTGPGNEKLFF

D: TRBD1
V: TRBV23-1
J: TRBJ2-2
size: NA
DNA: TGCGCCAGCAGTCAATCGCCGAGCGACAGGGTGGCCGGGGAGCTGTTTTTT
CDR3: CASSQSPSDRVAGELFF

D: NA
V: TRBV5-1
J: TRBJ1-6
size: NA
DNA: TGCGCCAGCAGCTTGGACGCAGGGATGGGACCCAATTCACCCCTCCACTTT
CDR3: CASSLDAGMGPNSPLHF

D: NA
V: TRBV30
J: TRBJ1-4
size: once
DNA: TGTGCCTGGAGTAGAGATGAAAAACTGTTTTTT
CDR3: CAWSRDEKLFF

D: NA
V: TRBV9
J: TRBJ2-2
size: NA
DNA: TGTGCCAGCAGCGTAAAATCCTTCGGGGAGCTGTTTTTT
CDR3: CASSVKSFGELFF

D: NA
V: TRBV5-6
J: TRBJ1-2
size: once
DNA: TGTGCCAGCAGCTCGGACAGTAACTATGGCTACACCTTC
CDR3: CASSSDSNYGYTF

D: TRBD2
V: TRBV18
J: TRBJ2-5
size: NA
DNA: TGTGCCAGCTCACCCGCTAGCGGGGGGAAGACCCAGTACTTC
CDR3: CASSPASGGKTQYF

D: NA
V: TRBV5-4
J: TRBJ2-5
size: NA
DNA: TGTGCCAGCAGCTTGATGAGGGCGGAGGAGACCCAGTACTTC
CDR3: CASSLMRAEETQYF

D: NA
V: TRBV7-9
J: TRBJ2-6
size: NA
DNA: TGTGCCAGCAGCTCCTGGGGCTCTGGGGCCAACGTCCTGACTTTC
CDR3: CASSSWGSGANVLTF

D: NA
V: TRBV4-3
J: TRBJ2-3
size: NA
DNA: TGCGCCAGCAGCCAAGGCAGGGGCACCCCTTCGGGAGATACGCAGTATTTT
CDR3: CASSQGRGTPSGDTQYF

D: TRBD2
V: TRBV4-3
J: TRBJ2-5
size: NA
DNA: TGCGCCAGCAGCCTTACCTACGCGGGGGGCCCGGAGACCCAGTACTTC
CDR3: CASSLTYAGGPETQYF

D: NA
V: TRBV7-3
J: TRBJ1-1
size: NA
DNA: TGTGCCAGCAGCTTAAGGGCAGCAACGAACACTGAAGCTTTCTTT
CDR3: CASSLRAATNTEAFF

D: NA
V: TRBV28
J: TRBJ1-6
size: NA
DNA: TGTGCCAGCAGGGAAACCCGGGCGGAGTATAATTCACCCCTCCACTTT
CDR3: CASRETRAEYNSPLHF

D: TRBD1
V: TRBV7-9
J: TRBJ2-2
size: few
DNA: TGTGCCAGCAGACCAACAGGGGCCACCGGGGAGCTGTTTTTT
CDR3: CASRPTGATGELFF

D: TRBD1
V: TRBV19
J: TRBJ2-3
size: NA
DNA: TGTGCCAGTAGCCGGGACAGGGGCACAGATACGCAGTATTTT
CDR3: CASSRDRGTDTQYF

D: TRBD1
V: TRBV19
J: TRBJ1-3
size: NA
DNA: TGTGCCAGTAGTACCTATCCCGGGACAGGGCTGGGATCCGGAAACACCATATATTTT
CDR3: CASSTYPGTGLGSGNTIYF

D: TRBD1
V: TRBV18
J: TRBJ1-2
size: NA
DNA: TGTGCCAGCTCACCCAGGGGGGGGCCGGCATTAAGCTATGGCTACACCTTC
CDR3: CASSPRGGPALSYGYTF

D: NA
V: TRBV13
J: TRBJ1-4
size: NA
DNA: TGTGCCAGCAGAGCCCGGTGGGAAGGCAGTGAAAAACTGTTTTTT
CDR3: CASRARWEGSEKLFF

D: NA
V: TRBV6-5
J: TRBJ2-5
size: NA
DNA: TGTGCCAGCAGCAGGGCGTACCAAGAGACCCAGTACTTC
CDR3: CASSRAYQETQYF

D: NA
V: TRBV19
J: TRBJ1-2
size: NA
DNA: TGTGCCAGTAGTATTCAGGGGAGGTCCTCCTATGGCTACACCTTC
CDR3: CASSIQGRSSYGYTF

D: NA
V: TRBV18
J: TRBJ1-4
size: NA
DNA: TGTGCCAGCTCACCACAGCGGGCAACTAATGAAAAACTGTTTTTT
CDR3: CASSPQRATNEKLFF

D: NA
V: TRBV28
J: TRBJ1-4
size: NA
DNA: TGTGCCAGCTCCATGGGGGGCGCTAATGAAAAACTGTTTTTT
CDR3: CASSMGGANEKLFF

D: TRBD1
V: TRBV5-1
J: TRBJ2-3
size: NA
DNA: TGCGCCAGCAGCTTACAGGGGTCAGATACGCAGTATTTT
CDR3: CASSLQGSDTQYF

D: TRBD1
V: TRBV2
J: TRBJ2-2
size: NA
DNA: TGTGCCAGCAACGAAAGGGGGCTGGTCGGGGAGCTGTTTTTT
CDR3: CASNERGLVGELFF

D: NA
V: TRBV7-9
J: TRBJ1-6
size: NA
DNA: TGTGCCAGCAGCTTAGGTATCGGGGGGCAAAATTCACCCCTCCACTTT
CDR3: CASSLGIGGQNSPLHF

D: NA
V: TRBV18
J: TRBJ2-6
size: NA
DNA: TGTGCCAGCTCACGCGGGACCTCGATAATCACTGGGGCCAACGTCCTGACTTTC
CDR3: CASSRGTSIITGANVLTF

D: NA
V: TRBV19
J: TRBJ2-3
size: NA
DNA: TGTGCCAGTAGTATACACCGCACAGATACGCAGTATTTT
CDR3: CASSIHRTDTQYF

D: TRBD2
V: TRBV7-2
J: TRBJ2-5
size: once
DNA: TGTGCCAGCAGCTTAGATAGCGGGGGAGAGACCCAGTACTTC
CDR3: CASSLDSGGETQYF

D: NA
V: TRBV9
J: TRBJ2-1
size: NA
DNA: TGTGCCAGCAGGCCCGACAGCATCTACAATGAGCAGTTCTTC
CDR3: CASRPDSIYNEQFF

D: TRBD1
V: TRBV14
J: TRBJ1-4
size: NA
DNA: TGTGCCAGCAGCCAAGACAGGGGGAATGAAAAACTGTTTTTT
CDR3: CASSQDRGNEKLFF

D: NA
V: TRBV5-1
J: TRBJ1-2
size: NA
DNA: TGCGCCAGCAGCTTAGGACAGAACTATGGCTACACCTTC
CDR3: CASSLGQNYGYTF

D: NA
V: TRBV18
J: TRBJ1-3
size: once
DNA: TGTGCCAGCTCACCAGCGGGGTTAGGTGGAAACACCATATATTTT
CDR3: CASSPAGLGGNTIYF

D: TRBD1
V: TRBV7-2
J: TRBJ1-6
size: NA
DNA: TGTGCCAGCAGCTTAGGGGTGACAGGGGGCAGTCATATTAATTCACCCCTCCACTTT
CDR3: CASSLGVTGGSHINSPLHF

D: NA
V: TRBV11-3
J: TRBJ2-2
size: NA
DNA: TGTGCCAGCAGCCTGGGGACGGCCCCGAACACCGGGGAGCTGTTTTTT
CDR3: CASSLGTAPNTGELFF

D: NA
V: TRBV7-8
J: TRBJ2-1
size: NA
DNA: TGTGCCAGCAGCCCCTTTGACTTTCCTAAGTCCAATGAGCAGTTCTTC
CDR3: CASSPFDFPKSNEQFF

D: NA
V: TRBV9
J: TRBJ1-4
size: NA
DNA: TGTGCCAGCAGCGTAGGGTACAATGAAAAACTGTTTTTT
CDR3: CASSVGYNEKLFF